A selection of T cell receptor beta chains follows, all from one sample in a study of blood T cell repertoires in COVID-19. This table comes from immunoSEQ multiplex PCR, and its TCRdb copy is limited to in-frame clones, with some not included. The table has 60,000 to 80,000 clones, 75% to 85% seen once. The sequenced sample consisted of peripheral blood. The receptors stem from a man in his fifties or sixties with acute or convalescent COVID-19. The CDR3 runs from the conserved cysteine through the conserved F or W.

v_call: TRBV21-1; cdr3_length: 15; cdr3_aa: CASSKSTDSNYGYTF
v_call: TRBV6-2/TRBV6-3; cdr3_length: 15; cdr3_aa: CASSPDSPSYNEQFF
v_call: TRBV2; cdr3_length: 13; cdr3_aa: CASTEGVFPEAFF
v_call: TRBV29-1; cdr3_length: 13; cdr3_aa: CSVLATGGVEQYF
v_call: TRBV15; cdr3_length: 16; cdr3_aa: CATSLGAGKDPDTQYF
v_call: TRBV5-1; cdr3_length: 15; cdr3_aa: CASSLGRANTGELFF
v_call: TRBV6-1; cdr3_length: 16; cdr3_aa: CASSVPQGRKGHEQYF
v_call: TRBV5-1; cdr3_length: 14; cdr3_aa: CASSFNSGGDTQYF
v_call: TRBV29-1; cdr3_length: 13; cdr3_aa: CSVRSGWNTEAFF
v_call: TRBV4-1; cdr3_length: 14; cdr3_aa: CASSDPTDNYGYTF
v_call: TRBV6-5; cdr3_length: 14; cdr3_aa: CASSLRGGNQPQHF
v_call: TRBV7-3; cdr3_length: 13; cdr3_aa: CASSLDGGGTQYF
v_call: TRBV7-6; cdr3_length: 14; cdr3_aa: CASSSPGATYEQYF
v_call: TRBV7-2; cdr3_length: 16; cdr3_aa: CASSLTSGGVADTQYF
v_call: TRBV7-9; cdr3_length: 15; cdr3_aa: CASSSPGTARYEQYF
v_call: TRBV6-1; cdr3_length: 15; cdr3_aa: CASSDMDRANQPQHF
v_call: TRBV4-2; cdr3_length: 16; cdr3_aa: CASSPHSGQAQETQYF
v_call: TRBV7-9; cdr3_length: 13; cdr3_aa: CASSFQGQETQYF
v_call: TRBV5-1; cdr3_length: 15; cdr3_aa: CASSYSGQGIDEQYF
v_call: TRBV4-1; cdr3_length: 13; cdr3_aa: CASSPGRGETQYF
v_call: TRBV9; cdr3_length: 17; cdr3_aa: CASSVEQGAAGANVLTF
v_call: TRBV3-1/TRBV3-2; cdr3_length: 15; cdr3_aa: CASSQASSGGETQYF
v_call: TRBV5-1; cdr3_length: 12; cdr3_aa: CASMGQTGELFF
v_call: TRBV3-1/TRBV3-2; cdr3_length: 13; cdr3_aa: CASSPDRYYEQYF
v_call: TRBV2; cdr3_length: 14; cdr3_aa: CASRGGGNGQPQHF
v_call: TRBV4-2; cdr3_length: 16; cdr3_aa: CASSQDRAGEDGELFF